This T cell receptor (beta chain) originates from a study of control samples from healthy donors and cancer patients. CDR1 is MNHNY, CDR2 SVGAGI, per germline (reference sequence). The CDR3 spans 16 residues. V shed 4 bases and J 10 bases; nucleotides not matched to a gene: 11. TCRdb keeps only in-frame clones here, not all; method: immunoSEQ multiplex PCR. The table lists 200,000 to 250,000 clones, 90% to 95% of them singletons, with approximately 1.5% in the top ten. The receptor was derived from a man in his fifties in good health. Material for sequencing was blood. The gene calls are TRBV6-6 and TRBJ1-6, with 9 bases lining up with TRBD1. DNA for the CDR3: TGTGCCAGCAGTTCCCTGGACAGGGGTCCTCCCTCACCCCTCCACTTT. Its protein is CASSSLDRGPPSPLHF.